The 25 T cell receptor beta chains presented below share a single source sample, sequenced in a study of follicular helper T cells after annual influenza vaccination. Sequencing was performed with immunoSEQ multiplex PCR; in TCRdb, only in-frame clones are kept and a portion is missing. The sample includes about 14,000 clones, about four fifths seen only once; the top ten take 0.44%. The time point denotes: 2015-2016 season, pre-vaccination. Sequencing used CXCR5- memory CD4+ T cells sorted from blood, obtained on the day of influenza vaccination. These receptors were collected from an adult who received the influenza vaccine.

The chain uses TRBV4-1 and TRBJ1-2; 9 positions agree with TRBD1. There are 14 residues in the CDR3. The V gene end was trimmed by 3 bases and the J gene end by 7 bases; junction bases not matched to a gene: 6. Germline V CDR1 and CDR2: MGHRA, YSYEKL. CDR3 in amino acids: CASSHGTGIRGYTF. The DNA for the CDR3 is TGCGCCAGCAGCCACGGGACAGGGATTCGTGGCTACACCTTC.

V gene TRBV28 combines with J gene TRBJ1-5, with a possible D match to TRBD1 (6 bases). Germline V CDR1 and CDR2: MDHEN, SYDVKM. The CDR3 extends over 15 amino acids. With 6 bases removed from V and 3 bases from J, the gap between germline ends came to 15 bases. The CDR3, as DNA: TGTGCCAGCAGGGTCGGGGGCGGCACCAATCAGCCCCAGCATTTT. The encoded protein is CASRVGGGTNQPQHF.

This chain joins TRBV2 and TRBJ2-3; weak D call: TRBD2 (6 bases). CDR3 length: 13 residues. The germline CDR1 and CDR2 sequences are SNHLY and FYNNEI. V was cut by 6 bases and J by 1 base, with 8 bases left in between. The CDR3 protein is CASSASGTDTQYF. CDR3 bases: TGTGCCAGCAGCGCTAGCGGCACAGATACGCAGTATTTT.

The chain has TRBV6-5 and TRBJ1-1; no clear D. CDR1 is MNHEY and CDR2 is SVGAGI in the germline V gene. The V and J ends lost 4 bases and 1 base respectively, with 7 bases between them. CDR3 length equals 13 residues. CDR3 protein: CASSLRTNTEAFF. CDR3 sequence (DNA): TGTGCCAGCAGTTTAAGGACGAACACTGAAGCTTTCTTT.

The CDR3 nucleotides read TGTGCCAGGGCGGGGTCTCGAGGTTCACCCCTCCACTTT. Its translation: CARAGSRGSPLHF. The chain employs TRBV28 and TRBJ1-6; D gene uncertain. The germline V gene has CDR1 MDHEN and CDR2 SYDVKM. The CDR3 is 13 residues long. Trimming stripped 9 bases from V and 9 bases from J, with 15 bases between.

This clone was detected only once. The chain is built from TRBV6-1 and TRBJ2-7; D uncertain. The CDR3 has 14 amino acids. CDR1 and CDR2 from the germline V gene are MNHNS and SASEGT. Trimming took off 2 bases at V and 3 bases at J, with 11 bases between the two ends. The CDR3 sequence: CASSELSLGYEQYF. CDR3 DNA sequence: TGTGCCAGCAGTGAACTGAGTCTGGGCTACGAGCAGTACTTC.

This clone has a handful of counts. The CDR3 DNA reads as TGCGCCAGCAGCCAACCCACAAAAAATTCACCCCTCCACTTT. Translating gives CASSQPTKNSPLHF. The genes are TRBV4-1 and TRBJ1-6; D is ambiguous. The CDR3 has 14 residues. CDR1 MGHRA and CDR2 YSYEKL come from the germline V gene. Trimming removed 2 bases from V and 7 bases from J, with 9 bases in between.

This clone was counted only a few times. The rearrangement uses TRBV2 and TRBJ1-5, with 9 bases aligning to TRBD1. This CDR3 spans 15 amino acids. Germline V gene lookup returns CDR1 SNHLY and CDR2 FYNNEI. V gave up 4 bases and J gave up 0 bases; unmatched junction bases: 1. The DNA of the CDR3 is TGTGCCAGCAGTGGGACAGGGGATAGCAATCAGCCCCAGCATTTT. Translation gives CASSGTGDSNQPQHF.

V usage is TRBV2 and J usage is TRBJ2-5, with D unresolved. The CDR3 sequence is 14 residues long. The ends were cut back, 1 base at V and 2 bases at J, with 8 bases in the middle. Germline V gene data show CDR1 as SNHLY and CDR2 as FYNNEI. The CDR3 reads CASSEDFRQETQYF. CDR3 nucleotides: TGTGCCAGCAGTGAAGACTTTCGACAAGAGACCCAGTACTTC.

The chain is built from TRBV11-3 and TRBJ2-6; D is unresolved. Germline V gene lookup returns CDR1 SGHNT and CDR2 YENEEA. V lost 5 bases and J lost 0, with 11 bases in between. The CDR3 contains 16 residues. CDR3 region: CASSPRAASGANVLTF. CDR3 nucleotide sequence: TGTGCCAGCAGCCCTAGGGCGGCCTCTGGGGCCAACGTCCTGACTTTC.

The chain employs TRBV10-1 and TRBJ2-3; 11 bases align to TRBD1. This CDR3 has 14 residues. Germline trimming cut 5 bases from V and 4 bases from J; bases unmatched to any gene: 2. In germline, CDR1 is WNHNN, CDR2 SYGVQD (reference sequence). The CDR3 sequence: CASSRDRGSDTQYF. DNA for the CDR3: TGCGCCAGCAGTAGGGACAGGGGGTCAGATACGCAGTATTTT.

V is TRBV18 and J is TRBJ1-3, with D hard to call. This CDR3 spans 14 amino acids. CDR1 and CDR2 (germline): KGHSH, LQKENI. The V gene lost 2 bases and the J gene lost 4 bases, with 9 bases spanning the gap. The CDR3 protein is CASSPEGFGNTIYF. DNA of the CDR3: TGTGCCAGCTCACCAGAGGGTTTCGGAAACACCATATATTTT.

The chain is built from TRBV7-2 and TRBJ1-1, with 9 bases lining up with TRBD1. CDR3 length: 14 residues. Germline CDR1 and CDR2: SGHTA and FQGNSA. Unmatched junction bases numbered 4, after V lost 4 bases and J lost 4 bases. CDR3 loop: CASSSRDRATEAFF. For the CDR3, the DNA is TGTGCCAGCAGCTCCCGGGACAGGGCCACTGAAGCTTTCTTT.

CDR3 nucleotides: TGCGCCAGCAGCCCTATAGGCGAGAGCTATGGCTACACCTTC. Its translation: CASSPIGESYGYTF. The chain has TRBV4-1 and TRBJ1-2, with D unresolved. Germline V CDR1 and CDR2: MGHRA, YSYEKL. CDR3 size: 14 residues. Trimming cost V 4 bases and J 4 bases, with 13 bases left between them.

This clone was counted a single time. V gene TRBV5-6 combines with J gene TRBJ2-2; 8 bases map to TRBD1. The CDR3 has 16 residues. CDR1 is SGHDT, CDR2 YYEEEE, per germline. Trimming cost V 4 bases and J 1 base; bases outside gene matches: 6. CDR3 sequence: CASSASGTGNTGELFF. The CDR3 bases are TGTGCCAGCAGCGCCTCCGGGACAGGGAACACCGGGGAGCTGTTTTTT.

The rearrangement joins TRBV6-6 to TRBJ2-7; no clear D. The CDR3 extends over 13 amino acids. The V gene lost 10 bases and the J gene lost 3 bases, with 16 bases spanning the gap. CDR1 and CDR2 from the germline V gene are MNHNY and SVGAGI (reference sequence). The CDR3 DNA reads as TGTGCCACCGCACCTCGACCCAACTACGAGCAGTACTTC. This sequence encodes CATAPRPNYEQYF.

J is TRBJ2-7 and V is TRBV7-2; 9 bases line up with TRBD1. In germline, CDR1 is SGHTA, CDR2 FQGNSA. The CDR3 extends over 15 amino acids. V lost 4 bases, J lost 2 bases, and 6 bases stayed unmatched. The DNA of the CDR3 is TGTGCCAGCAGCTCACAGACAGGGGGGACCTACGAGCAGTACTTC. Translation gives CASSSQTGGTYEQYF.

The V gene is TRBV4-3, the J gene TRBJ2-5; D remains ambiguous. Germline lookup yields CDR1 LGHNA and CDR2 YSLEER. V lost 4 bases and J lost 6, with 18 bases in between. The CDR3 covers 15 residues. The chain's CDR3 is CASSLDILAVKTQYF. The CDR3, as DNA: TGCGCCAGCAGCCTTGACATCCTCGCCGTGAAGACCCAGTACTTC.

The gene calls are TRBV5-4 and TRBJ2-7, with 12 bases aligning to TRBD2. This CDR3 spans 17 amino acids. V gave up 4 bases and J gave up 0 bases; unmatched junction bases: 8. CDR1 is SGHNT, CDR2 YYREEE, per germline (reference sequence). The CDR3 bases are TGTGCCAGCAGCCGGGGGGGACTAGCGGGTAACTCCTACGAGCAGTACTTC. This sequence encodes CASSRGGLAGNSYEQYF.

V usage is TRBV7-8 and J usage is TRBJ2-2; 10 bases match TRBD1. Trimming cost V 5 bases and J 5 bases; bases outside gene matches: 8. This CDR3 comprises 16 residues. The germline gives CDR1 SGHVS, CDR2 FQNEAQ. The CDR3 is CASSIRDRGNTGELFF. The CDR3 DNA follows: TGTGCCAGCAGCATCCGGGACAGGGGTAATACCGGGGAGCTGTTTTTT.

This chain uses TRBV4-3 with TRBJ1-3; 8 nucleotides agree with TRBD1. V gave up 4 bases and J gave up 1 base; unmatched junction bases: 15. From germline, CDR1 is LGHNA and CDR2 YSLEER. The CDR3 spans 19 residues. CDR3 sequence: CASSPSRTGILRSGNTIYF. The CDR3 DNA reads as TGCGCCAGCAGCCCCTCAAGGACAGGGATATTAAGATCTGGAAACACCATATATTTT.

The V gene is TRBV5-1, the J gene TRBJ2-5; maybe TRBD1 (6 bases). Trimming took off 3 bases at V and 3 bases at J, with 15 bases between the two ends. Germline CDR1 reads SGHRS; CDR2 reads YFSETQ. This CDR3 is built from 15 residues. In DNA form, the CDR3 reads TGCGCCAGCAGCTCAGTCCGGGACACGAAAGAGACCCAGTACTTC. It translates to CASSSVRDTKETQYF.

This chain joins TRBV7-2 and TRBJ2-1, with 14 bases lining up with TRBD2. J gave up 10 bases and V 5 bases, and 10 bases lay outside the gene matches. The CDR3 covers 16 residues. Germline CDR1 SGHTA, CDR2 FQGNSA. The CDR3 loop reads CASSRGLAGGSGEQFF. The CDR3 DNA follows: TGTGCCAGCAGCCGCGGACTAGCGGGGGGTTCAGGGGAGCAGTTCTTC.

Here the CDR3 reads CASSELGTGDNQPQHF. CDR3 coding DNA: TGTGCCAGCAGTGAATTAGGGACAGGGGACAATCAGCCCCAGCATTTT. This chain uses TRBV25-1 with TRBJ1-5, with 10 bases aligning to TRBD1. Germline values: CDR1 MGHDK, CDR2 SYGVNS. The CDR3 runs 16 residues. The trim removed 1 base at V and 3 bases at J, leaving 3 bases unmatched.

This chain joins TRBV7-9 and TRBJ2-2; tentatively, D is TRBD1 (5 bases). The CDR3 length is 15 residues. Trimming removed 5 bases at V and 6 bases at J, with 16 bases between. The germline CDR1 and CDR2 sequences are SEHNR and FQNEAQ (reference sequence). CDR3 DNA: TGTGCCAGCAGCAATCCAAACCAGGGTTCCGGGGAGCTGTTTTTT. Translated: CASSNPNQGSGELFF.